The 7 T cell receptor beta chains given below trace back to one sample, sequenced in a study of shared clonotypes between healthy human individuals (dated by TCRdb to about 2020). CD8 naive samples were obtained by positive selection for CCR7 among CD45RO-negative cells, yielding a CD45RA+CCR7+ population from which TemRA cells were excluded. The protocol used for the library was the immunoSEQ multiplex PCR assay. The clones in this table, taken by TCRdb from immuneACCESS, are in-frame only. Not every clone is retained; where verified, under half of the shortfall comes from an unresolved V gene, and the cause of the rest is unknown. The sample table lists 500,000 to 700,000 clones, around 95% of them with a count of one. The ten largest clonotypes hold around 0.11% of the sample. Sequencing was done on a sample of naive CD8+ T cells sorted from blood. The sample's cell subset or site label, decoded: CD45RA+CCR7+. The origin of the receptors is a woman between 25 and 40 years old in good health.

The rearrangement uses TRBV27 and TRBJ2-5; 15 bases are a match to TRBD2. The V gene's germline CDR1 is MNHEY and CDR2 SMNVEV (reference sequence). This CDR3 is built from 15 residues. V shed 9 bases and J 5 bases; nucleotides not matched to a gene: 7. CDR3 in DNA: TGTGCCAGTAGAGGACTAGCGGGAGGGCGTGAGACCCAGTACTTC. It is translated as CASRGLAGGRETQYF.

This sequence joins TRBV28 and TRBJ1-2, with TRBD1 identical over 8 bases. This CDR3 region has 14 residues. The ends lost 5 bases at V and 5 bases at J; junction bases unmatched: 7. CDR1 is MDHEN and CDR2 is SYDVKM in the germline V gene. The CDR3, as DNA: TGTGCCAGCAGTCGTCAGGGGGCGCGGTATGGCTACACCTTC. Its translation is CASSRQGARYGYTF.

The V call is TRBV11-2, the J call TRBJ1-2, with D uncertain. Germline values: CDR1 SGHAT, CDR2 FQNNGV. Trimming removed 5 bases at V and 6 bases at J, with 13 bases between. This CDR3 has 13 residues. CDR3 in amino acids: CASSGGGRDGYTF. The DNA for the CDR3 is TGTGCCAGCAGCGGTGGAGGGAGAGATGGCTACACCTTC.

The V call is TRBV11-2, the J call TRBJ2-7, with 7 positions matching TRBD2. J gave up 10 bases and V 4 bases, and 13 bases lay outside the gene matches. This CDR3 has 14 amino acids. Germline V gene lookup returns CDR1 SGHAT and CDR2 FQNNGV. CDR3 nucleotide sequence: TGTGCCAGCAGCTCAATAATCGCTAGCGGTACACAGTACTTC. Translation: CASSSIIASGTQYF.

This chain joins TRBV21-1 and TRBJ1-1. TRBV21-1 is described as a pseudogene. There are 16 residues in the CDR3. CDR3 protein: CASSQKRGCGDTEAFF. The DNA of the CDR3 is TGTGCCAGCAGCCAAAAGAGGGGATGCGGGGACACTGAAGCTTTCTTT.

This rearrangement joins TRBV5-8 to TRBJ2-7; no clear D. V dropped 2 bases and J dropped 5 bases, with 5 bases sitting between them. The CDR3 totals 11 residues. The germline CDR1 and CDR2 sequences are SGHTS and YDEGEE. The CDR3 region has the DNA TGTGCCAGCAGCTTTAACCACGAGCAGTACTTC. It specifies CASSFNHEQYF.

The rearrangement uses TRBV7-9 and TRBJ2-5, with TRBD1 matching 7 bases. After removal of 4 bases from V and 4 bases from J, the junction contained 6 bases not matched to a gene. CDR1 and CDR2 from the germline V gene are SEHNR and FQNEAQ (reference sequence). The CDR3 consists of 14 residues. CDR3 nucleotide sequence: TGTGCCAGCAGCTCACCGGGACAGAGAGAGACCCAGTACTTC. It specifies CASSSPGQRETQYF.